The clone carrying this T cell receptor beta chain has a handful of counts. The sample comes from a study of blood T cell repertoires in COVID-19. This table comes from immunoSEQ multiplex PCR, and its TCRdb copy is limited to in-frame clones, with some not included. The profile shows 90,000 to 130,000 clones, roughly 85% of them singletons. Germline CDR1 reads MDHEN; CDR2 reads SYDVKM. The CDR3 contains 14 residues. The ends were cut back, 4 bases at V and 0 bases at J, with 9 bases in the middle. V is TRBV28 and J is TRBJ1-1, with D possibly matching TRBD1 (6 bases). Sequencing was carried out using peripheral blood. The source is a woman older than 75 with active or convalescent COVID-19. DNA for the CDR3: TGTGCCAGCAGTTCAGGGGTTTTGAACACTGAAGCTTTCTTT. Translated, it gives CASSSGVLNTEAFF.